Below, 27 T cell receptor beta chains from the same sample are listed, as sequenced in a study of technical replicates of blood from a few donors. Sequenced by immunoSEQ multiplex PCR; TCRdb stores in-frame clones only, minus some. There are roughly 100,000 clones in the sample; approximately 96% occur only once, and approximately 0.33% lies in the top ten. The sequenced sample consisted of T cells isolated from PBMCs. The receptors here all came from a human donor in good health.

V is TRBV19 and J is TRBJ1-5, with 9 bases identical to TRBD1. V gave up 3 bases and J gave up 3 bases; unmatched junction bases: 6. Germline V gene lookup returns CDR1 LNHDA and CDR2 SQIVND (reference sequence). The CDR3 totals 16 residues. CDR3 nucleotides: TGTGCCAGTAGTATTGGCGACAGGGGGTACAATCAGCCCCAGCATTTT. This encodes CASSIGDRGYNQPQHF.

The chain combines TRBV30 with TRBJ1-5; D is ambiguous. Trimming pared 2 bases from V and 10 bases from J, leaving 12 bases between. Per germline, CDR1 GTSNPN and CDR2 SVGIG (reference sequence). The CDR3 covers 12 residues. CDR3 bases: TGTGCCTGGAGTTCCGTCGGAGGACCCCAGCATTTT. Amino acids: CAWSSVGGPQHF. Complete variable domain (other parts from reference TRBV30 and TRBJ1-5): SQTIHQWPATLVQPVGSPLSLECTVEGTSNPNLYWYRQAAGRGLQLLFYSVGIGQISSEVPQNLSASRPQDRQFILSSKKLLLSDSGFYLCAWSSVGGPQHFGDGTRLSIL.

This sequence joins TRBV19 and TRBJ2-1; D is perhaps TRBD2 (6 bases). CDR3 length equals 14 residues. V lost 3 bases, J lost 1 base, and 7 bases lay in between. Germline V lookup: CDR1 LNHDA, CDR2 SQIVND (reference sequence). The CDR3 loop reads CASSMGLSYNEQFF. CDR3 in DNA: TGTGCCAGTAGTATGGGACTTTCCTACAATGAGCAGTTCTTC.

The J gene is TRBJ2-1, the V gene TRBV19; D is possibly TRBD1 (5 bases). The CDR3 has 14 amino acids. V was trimmed by 9 bases and J by 0 bases, leaving 12 bases between them. Germline V gene lookup returns CDR1 LNHDA and CDR2 SQIVND (reference sequence). CDR3 sequence reads: CASMDTFSYNEQFF. Here the CDR3 DNA reads TGTGCCAGCATGGACACGTTCTCCTACAATGAGCAGTTCTTC.

The chain is built from TRBV4-2 and TRBJ2-7; 13 bases agree with TRBD2. Germline V CDR1 and CDR2: LGHNA, YNFKEQ. V dropped 1 base and J dropped 1; count of bases not matched to a gene: 1. The CDR3 runs to 16 residues. The CDR3 is CASSQAGLAGSYEQYF. CDR3 nucleotide sequence: TGTGCCAGCAGCCAAGCGGGACTAGCGGGGTCCTACGAGCAGTACTTC.

The chain combines TRBV27 with TRBJ1-1; D not certain. The CDR3 sequence is 14 residues long. The germline CDR1 and CDR2 sequences are MNHEY and SMNVEV (reference sequence). V was pared by 0 bases and J by 1 base, with 6 bases between. Here the CDR3 reads CASSLSLPNTEAFF. The CDR3, as DNA: TGTGCCAGCAGTTTATCACTTCCGAACACTGAAGCTTTCTTT.

The rearrangement joins TRBV11-3 to TRBJ1-1; 7 nucleotides agree with TRBD1. Germline CDR1 is SGHNT and CDR2 is YENEEA. The junction had 7 bases not matched to a gene; V was cut back by 6 bases and J by 6 bases. This CDR3 spans 13 amino acids. The CDR3 bases are TGTGCCAGCAGACCAACAGGGGCCCCTGAAGCTTTCTTT. It specifies CASRPTGAPEAFF.

The chain combines TRBV2 with TRBJ2-7; TRBD2 aligns across 10 bases. J lost 6 bases, V lost 1 base, and 9 bases had no gene match. Looked up from germline, CDR1 is SNHLY and CDR2 is FYNNEI. This CDR3 is 16 amino acids long. The chain's CDR3 is CASSEEEGLAGVEQYF. The CDR3 DNA sequence: TGTGCCAGCAGTGAAGAAGAAGGTCTAGCGGGAGTCGAGCAGTACTTC.

This clone was detected once. This chain uses TRBV14 with TRBJ1-2; weak D call: TRBD1 (6 bases). The CDR3 is made up of 17 amino acids. V was shortened by 4 bases and J by 0 bases, with 18 bases between the two germline ends. Germline V gene data show CDR1 as SGHDN and CDR2 as FVKESK. The CDR3 reads CASSPPGASIANYGYTF. The CDR3 DNA sequence: TGTGCCAGCAGCCCACCAGGGGCGAGCATAGCTAACTATGGCTACACCTTC. Full variable domain (outside the CDR3, taken from reference TRBV14 and TRBJ1-2): EAGVTQFPSHSVIEKGQTVTLRCDPISGHDNLYWYRRVMGKEIKFLLHFVKESKQDESGMPNNRFLAERTGGTYSTLKVQPAELEDSGVYFCASSPPGASIANYGYTFGSGTRLTVV.

The chain couples TRBV10-3 to TRBJ2-5, with no clear D. Looked up from germline, CDR1 is ENHRY and CDR2 is SYGVKD. The CDR3 has 11 amino acids. V dropped 2 bases and J dropped 5 bases, with 3 bases sitting between them. CDR3 sequence reads: CAISERETQYF. Here the CDR3 DNA reads TGTGCCATCAGTGAGCGGGAGACCCAGTACTTC.

The chain links TRBV10-3 to TRBJ1-5; D not certain. Deletions cut 5 bases from V and 0 bases from J, with 5 bases between. Germline V gene lookup returns CDR1 ENHRY and CDR2 SYGVKD. The CDR3 sequence is 13 residues long. The CDR3 here is CAISRYSNQPQHF. Written as DNA, the CDR3 is TGTGCCATCAGTCGGTATAGCAATCAGCCCCAGCATTTT.

The genes are TRBV27 and TRBJ2-7; 8 nucleotides align to TRBD1. Germline CDR1 reads MNHEY; CDR2 reads SMNVEV (reference sequence). The CDR3 has 15 residues. The V gene end was trimmed by 5 bases and the J gene end by 2 bases; junction bases not matched to a gene: 8. DNA for the CDR3: TGTGCCAGCAGTCTCCGGACAGGGATGACCTACGAGCAGTACTTC. This translates into CASSLRTGMTYEQYF.

J is TRBJ1-5 and V is TRBV9; tentative D call: TRBD1 (5 bases). Looked up from germline, CDR1 is SGDLS and CDR2 is YYNGEE. CDR3 length: 14 amino acids. Trimming took 0 bases from V and 6 from J, leaving 10 bases between them. This chain's CDR3 is CASSVGGAGQPQHF. The CDR3 region has the DNA TGTGCCAGCAGCGTAGGCGGGGCCGGTCAGCCCCAGCATTTT.

The DNA for the CDR3 is TGTGCCAGCTACCCGGACACACTTCGATTCAACTATGGCTACACCTTC. It codes for CASYPDTLRFNYGYTF. This chain uses TRBV7-8 with TRBJ1-2, with D maybe TRBD1 (5 bases). V was clipped by 8 bases and J by 2 bases, with 21 bases between them. The CDR3 loop spans 16 amino acids. Germline values: CDR1 SGHVS, CDR2 FQNEAQ.

This rearrangement joins TRBV18 to TRBJ1-5, with D possibly TRBD1 on 5 matching bases. Trimming pared 3 bases from V and 1 base from J, leaving 7 bases between. This CDR3 contains 14 residues. Germline CDR1 reads KGHSH; CDR2 reads LQKENI. The CDR3 bases are TGTGCCAGCTCACCGGAGGGGAGCAATCAGCCCCAGCATTTT. It is translated as CASSPEGSNQPQHF. The full variable domain, in which reference TRBV18 and TRBJ1-5 provide the parts outside the CDR3, is NAGVMQNPRHLVRRRGQEARLRCSPMKGHSHVYWYRQLPEEGLKFMVYLQKENIIDESGMPKERFSAEFPKEGPSILRIQQVVRGDSAAYFCASSPEGSNQPQHFGDGTRLSIL.

The chain recombines TRBV19 with TRBJ1-4; tentatively, D is TRBD1 (5 bases). CDR1 and CDR2 from the germline V gene are LNHDA and SQIVND (reference sequence). CDR3 length: 13 residues. The ends were cut back, 5 bases at V and 7 bases at J, with 11 bases in the middle. The CDR3 protein is CASSAQRGEKLFF. CDR3 nucleotides: TGTGCCAGTAGTGCTCAAAGGGGTGAAAAACTGTTTTTT.

The chain links TRBV5-1 to TRBJ1-2; D not certain. Germline CDR1 reads SGHRS; CDR2 reads YFSETQ. CDR3 length: 15 residues. Trimming removed 1 base from V and 3 bases from J, with 13 bases in between. The DNA of the CDR3 is TGCGCCAGCAGCTTGTACCCTGAGGAATACTATGGCTACACCTTC. Amino acid sequence: CASSLYPEEYYGYTF.

This chain connects TRBV7-2 to TRBJ2-2, with TRBD2 matching 7 bases. The CDR3 contains 16 residues. V trimming: 2 bases; J trimming: 2 bases; junction bases outside the gene matches: 5. Germline CDR1 is SGHTA and CDR2 is FQGNSA. The CDR3, as DNA: TGTGCCAGCAGCTTAAGACTAGCTGTAAACACCGGGGAGCTGTTTTTT. It codes for CASSLRLAVNTGELFF.

The chain employs TRBV28 and TRBJ2-7, with D maybe TRBD1 (6 bases). The V end was cut by 9 bases, the J end by 0 bases, with 15 bases between. The CDR3 is 14 amino acids. Per germline, CDR1 MDHEN and CDR2 SYDVKM. In DNA form, the CDR3 reads TGTGCCAGTCCCAGGGGCCGAAGCTCCTACGAGCAGTACTTC. This encodes CASPRGRSSYEQYF.

The CDR3 reads CAISLDRVGNQPQHF. The CDR3 nucleotides are TGTGCCATCAGTTTAGACAGGGTAGGAAATCAGCCCCAGCATTTT. The chain joins TRBV10-3 to TRBJ1-5, with 7 bases fitting TRBD1. The CDR3 runs 15 residues. CDR1 and CDR2 (germline): ENHRY, SYGVKD. J gave up 4 bases and V 5 bases, and 8 bases lay outside the gene matches.

The chain uses TRBV27 and TRBJ1-1, with D unclear. Germline V gives CDR1 MNHEY, CDR2 SMNVEV (reference sequence). Deletions cut 4 bases from V and 4 bases from J, with 13 bases between. This CDR3 contains 14 residues. CDR3 sequence reads: CASSYVSGSTEAFF. CDR3 nucleotides: TGTGCCAGCAGTTATGTCTCTGGCAGCACTGAAGCTTTCTTT.

CDR3 protein: CASGRGLQPQHF. CDR3 nucleotides: TGTGCCAGCGGAAGGGGTCTTCAGCCCCAGCATTTT. The chain is built from TRBV28 and TRBJ1-5; tentatively, D is TRBD1 (5 bases). CDR1 is MDHEN, CDR2 SYDVKM, per germline. The V gene lost 8 bases and the J gene lost 6 bases, with 11 bases spanning the gap. This CDR3 is 12 amino acids long. The whole variable domain, filled in from reference TRBV28 and TRBJ1-5, reads DVKVTQSSRYLVKRTGEKVFLECVQDMDHENMFWYRQDPGLGLRLIYFSYDVKMKEKGDIPEGYSVSREKKERFSLILESASTNQTSMYLCASGRGLQPQHFGDGTRLSIL.

The chain is built from TRBV29-1 and TRBJ1-4, with a tentative D call TRBD1 (6 bases). The CDR3 runs to 12 residues. Trimming took off 4 bases at V and 8 bases at J, with 11 bases between the two ends. Germline lookup yields CDR1 SQVTM and CDR2 ANQGSEA. This chain's CDR3 is CSVGGGGEKLFF. The CDR3 nucleotides read TGCAGCGTTGGAGGGGGTGGCGAAAAACTGTTTTTT. Using reference TRBV29-1 and TRBJ1-4 for the parts outside the CDR3, the full variable domain is SAVISQKPSRDICQRGTSLTIQCQVDSQVTMMFWYRQQPGQSLTLIATANQGSEATYESGFVIDKFPISRPNLTFSTLTVSNMSPEDSSIYLCSVGGGGEKLFFGSGTQLSVL.

This CDR3 is CASSPWDSTGELFF. CDR3 coding DNA: TGTGCCAGCAGCCCCTGGGACTCCACCGGGGAGCTGTTTTTT. The rearrangement joins TRBV9 to TRBJ2-2; D might be TRBD2 (6 bases). Germline V gives CDR1 SGDLS, CDR2 YYNGEE. The CDR3 spans 14 residues. V shed 4 bases and J shed 4 bases, with 11 bases lying between them. Using reference TRBV9 and TRBJ2-2 for the parts outside the CDR3, the full variable domain is DSGVTQTPKHLITATGQRVTLRCSPRSGDLSVYWYQQSLDQGLQFLIQYYNGEERAKGNILERFSAQQFPDLHSELNLSSLELGDSALYFCASSPWDSTGELFFGEGSRLTVL.

Comments on this clone: This sample also contains other DNA sequences that code for the same CDR3. This sequence joins TRBV5-1 and TRBJ2-7, with 9 bases identical to TRBD1. V was pared by 3 bases and J by 5 bases, with 6 bases of the junction left unmatched. The length of the CDR3 is 14 residues. Germline CDR1 is SGHRS and CDR2 is YFSETQ. CDR3 amino acids: CASSSGQGINEQYF. Written as DNA, the CDR3 is TGCGCCAGCAGCTCGGGACAGGGTATCAACGAGCAGTACTTC.

The rearrangement joins TRBV15 to TRBJ1-2; 7 bases line up with TRBD1. Germline V CDR1 and CDR2: LNHNV, YYDKDF (reference sequence). The junction had 4 bases not matched to a gene; V was cut back by 1 base and J by 2 bases. CDR3 length: 15 residues. The CDR3 region has the DNA TGTGCCACCAGCAGAGGGGCAGGGGGAAACTATGGCTACACCTTC. Amino acids: CATSRGAGGNYGYTF.

V is TRBV5-1 and J is TRBJ1-5; possibly TRBD1 for D (5 bases). The CDR3 totals 16 residues. CDR1 is SGHRS and CDR2 is YFSETQ in the germline V gene. The V end was cut by 1 base, the J end by 2 bases, with 13 bases between. CDR3 loop: CASSLRPGEGNQPQHF. CDR3 DNA sequence: TGCGCCAGCAGCTTGCGCCCGGGGGAGGGCAATCAGCCCCAGCATTTT.